The present entry profiles one T cell receptor (beta chain) with its context. This sample was included in a study of technical replicates of blood from a handful of donors. Only in-frame clones appear in the TCRdb table, and some are missing; sequencing was by immunoSEQ multiplex PCR. The sample has 80,000 to 95,000 clones, 90% to 97% seen once. The CDR3 contains 12 residues. V lost 1 base, J lost 9 bases, and 7 bases lay in between. The germline CDR1 and CDR2 sequences are LGHNA and YNFKEQ. This sequence joins TRBV4-2 and TRBJ2-1, with D uncertain. The specimen was T cells isolated from PBMCs. This TCR came from a human donor in good health. The CDR3 sequence: CASSQASPEQFF. As DNA, the CDR3 is TGTGCCAGCAGCCAAGCCTCCCCTGAGCAGTTCTTC.